This is a list of T cell receptor beta chains from one sample in a study of shared clonotypes between healthy human individuals. Produced via immunoSEQ multiplex PCR; TCRdb's table is partial and in-frame only. The sample holds over a million clones; over 95% are singletons and the top ten take about 1.2%. Sequencing was done on a sample of naive CD4+ T cells sorted from blood. These receptors were collected from a man aged 25-40 years in good health. The CDR3 runs from the conserved cysteine through the conserved F or W. The order of the fields is J gene, V gene, CDR3 protein.

J gene: TRBJ2-3
V gene: TRBV9
CDR3 protein: CASSAGSKSDTQYF

J gene: TRBJ1-5
V gene: TRBV2
CDR3 protein: CASSERTEYQPQHF

J gene: TRBJ2-5
V gene: TRBV29-1
CDR3 protein: CSVVPGNRETQYF

J gene: TRBJ2-7
V gene: TRBV25-1
CDR3 protein: CASSDTGSRYEQYF

J gene: TRBJ1-5
V gene: TRBV2
CDR3 protein: CASSELSLNQPQHF

J gene: TRBJ2-2
V gene: TRBV11-3
CDR3 protein: CASSPSVRGAGELFF

J gene: TRBJ2-2
V gene: TRBV6-1
CDR3 protein: CASRRTGGTGELFF

J gene: TRBJ1-3
V gene: TRBV10-1
CDR3 protein: CASSARRAGNTIYF

J gene: TRBJ2-2
V gene: TRBV19
CDR3 protein: CASSSPDRGLSGELFF

J gene: TRBJ1-3
V gene: TRBV5-1
CDR3 protein: CASSLVGQGSGNTIYF

J gene: TRBJ1-2
V gene: TRBV27
CDR3 protein: CASSSSRSAIPYYGYTF

J gene: TRBJ1-5
V gene: TRBV6-1
CDR3 protein: CASSDQPQEQPQHF

J gene: TRBJ1-2
V gene: TRBV5-4
CDR3 protein: CASSMTGPYGYTF

J gene: TRBJ1-1
V gene: TRBV7-2
CDR3 protein: CASSYLQGNTEAFF

J gene: TRBJ1-1
V gene: TRBV5-4
CDR3 protein: CASSFGSQKNTEAFF

J gene: TRBJ2-5
V gene: TRBV20-1
CDR3 protein: CSARLRRTKYF

J gene: TRBJ2-3
V gene: TRBV11-3
CDR3 protein: CASSSRTSGRGDTQYF

J gene: TRBJ1-1
V gene: TRBV4-1
CDR3 protein: CASSQGPALKTPMNTEAFF

J gene: TRBJ1-3
V gene: TRBV28
CDR3 protein: CASSQPGRRNTIYF

J gene: TRBJ2-3
V gene: TRBV19
CDR3 protein: CASMTRSFDDTQYF

J gene: TRBJ1-5
V gene: TRBV27
CDR3 protein: CASSRTGELGNQPQHF

J gene: TRBJ1-5
V gene: TRBV4-1
CDR3 protein: CASSQEPQTTNQPQHF

J gene: TRBJ2-2
V gene: TRBV28
CDR3 protein: CASSLAGGVPGELFF

J gene: TRBJ2-7
V gene: TRBV5-6
CDR3 protein: CASSLRGTSYEQYF

J gene: TRBJ1-5
V gene: TRBV6-6
CDR3 protein: CASSYSTWGQPQHF

J gene: TRBJ1-2
V gene: TRBV5-1
CDR3 protein: CASSLGPPYGYTF

J gene: TRBJ2-2
V gene: TRBV10-3
CDR3 protein: CAISESRANTGELFF

J gene: TRBJ2-1
V gene: TRBV4-1
CDR3 protein: CASSQDPGEQFF